The entry that follows covers one T cell receptor beta chain sequence. The sample comes from a study of cytomegalovirus exposure and HLA in healthy donors. J gave up 5 bases and V 6 bases, and 1 base lay outside the gene matches. Germline V gene data show CDR1 as MNHEY and CDR2 as SVGAGI. The CDR3 is 13 residues long. Amplification used 60 Vbeta primers and 13 Jbeta primers. The assay was immunoSEQ multiplex PCR, and TCRdb's table has in-frame clones only and misses some. The repertoire has 130,000 or so clones, 70% to 85% of them found once; the top ten carry less than 6%. The rearrangement joins TRBV6-5 to TRBJ2-5, with 12 bases aligning to TRBD2. The sequence derives from a man aged 18 to 29 in good health and CMV-seropositive. The sample was PBMCs. CDR3 nucleotides: TGTGCCAGCAGGACTAGCGGGGGTGAGACCCAGTACTTC. Translated: CASRTSGGETQYF.